The TCR beta chain described here comes from a study of shared clonotypes between healthy human individuals. Study context: Those who served as donors were two women and a few men between the ages of 18 and 49.

Germline loops: CDR1 SGDLS, CDR2 YYNGEE. The J segment lost 0 bases and the V segment lost 3 bases, leaving 0 bases of the junction unmatched. The CDR3 loop spans 14 amino acids. Some 90 million PBMCs went into genomic DNA for unsorted samples. At the deep level, the assay was run. For each subset, genomic DNA was distributed in equal portions over several immunoSEQ plates. The method was immunoSEQ multiplex PCR; TCRdb's version includes in-frame clones alone and lacks a portion of them. There are about half a million clones in the sample; roughly 80% occur only once, and around 12% lies in the top ten.

This sequence was found in a woman in her 40s in good health. Some clones in this sample may be carry-over from other donors' samples. The V call is TRBV9, the J call TRBJ2-1, with 7 bases fitting TRBD2. Source material: PBMCs. This CDR3 is CASSERDSYNEQFF. The CDR3 bases are TGTGCCAGCAGCGAGCGGGACTCCTACAATGAGCAGTTCTTC.